The 27 T cell receptor beta chains below were found in one sample sequenced in a study of cytomegalovirus exposure and HLA in healthy donors. Primers for the PCR totalled 60 Vbeta and 13 Jbeta. Only in-frame clones appear in the TCRdb table, and some are missing; sequencing was by immunoSEQ multiplex PCR. Here the sample spans around 94,000 clones, approximately 66% being singletons. Sequenced material: PBMCs. These receptors were obtained from a man aged 25-40 years in good health and CMV-seronegative.

This chain joins TRBV7-9 and TRBJ1-1; D is ambiguous. The V end was cut by 8 bases, the J end by 3 bases, with 13 bases between. The CDR3 loop spans 13 amino acids. CDR1 and CDR2 (germline): SEHNR, FQNEAQ (reference sequence). CDR3 nucleotides: TGTGCCAGCTCCGAAGTGGCAGACACTGAAGCTTTCTTT. Translation: CASSEVADTEAFF.

This clone has just a few counts. The chain links TRBV2 to TRBJ2-1; D is ambiguous. The CDR3 consists of 14 residues. V lost 1 base and J 3 bases, leaving 7 bases between the germline ends. Germline V gene sequence: CDR1 SNHLY, CDR2 FYNNEI. CDR3 amino acids: CASSEEASYNEQFF. The CDR3 DNA is TGTGCCAGCAGTGAAGAGGCTAGCTACAATGAGCAGTTCTTC. The variable domain in full, with the rest retrieved from reference TRBV2 and TRBJ2-1, is EPEVTQTPSHQVTQMGQEVILRCVPISNHLYFYWYRQILGQKVEFLVSFYNNEISEKSEIFDDQFSVERPDGSNFTLKIRSTKLEDSAMYFCASSEEASYNEQFFGPGTRLTVL.

This clone was counted a few times. The rearrangement links TRBV9 to TRBJ2-7, with D tentatively TRBD2 (6 bases). There are 15 residues in the CDR3. Germline V lookup: CDR1 SGDLS, CDR2 YYNGEE. The V gene lost 1 base and the J gene lost 3 bases, with 14 bases spanning the gap. CDR3 nucleotide sequence: TGTGCCAGCAGCGTATCTGAGGGAGGCAACTACGAGCAGTACTTC. Encoded protein: CASSVSEGGNYEQYF.

This chain joins TRBV9 and TRBJ2-7, with a possible D match to TRBD2 (5 bases). CDR3 length equals 15 residues. The germline V gene has CDR1 SGDLS and CDR2 YYNGEE. Trimming took off 0 bases at V and 0 bases at J, with 10 bases between the two ends. DNA for the CDR3: TGTGCCAGCAGCGTAGGGGGAGCAAACTCCTACGAGCAGTACTTC. Protein product: CASSVGGANSYEQYF.

The rearrangement links TRBV28 to TRBJ2-5; 7 bases match TRBD2. Germline V gives CDR1 MDHEN, CDR2 SYDVKM. Trimming removed 3 bases from V and 2 bases from J; junction bases left unmatched: 6. The CDR3 totals 15 residues. In nucleotides, the CDR3 is TGTGCCAGCAGTTTCTCCCAGGGAGGGCAAGAGACCCAGTACTTC. Its protein is CASSFSQGGQETQYF.

The chain combines TRBV6-6 with TRBJ2-3; 9 nucleotides agree with TRBD2. Germline trimming cut 5 bases from V and 2 bases from J; bases unmatched to any gene: 8. CDR3 size: 16 residues. Germline CDR1 reads MNHNY; CDR2 reads SVGAGI (reference sequence). DNA for the CDR3: TGTGCCAGCAGTACTGGGACTAGCCTTAACACAGATACGCAGTATTTT. It translates to CASSTGTSLNTDTQYF.

The chain recombines TRBV5-3 with TRBJ1-1, with D unresolved. TRBV5-3 is treated as an ORF (open reading frame) with a function not yet certain. CDR3 length: 13 amino acids. Trimming shortened V by 4 bases and J by 4 bases, and 11 bases separated the two germline ends. The CDR3 bases are TGTGCCAGAAGCCCGATGTCTATCACTGAAGCTTTCTTT. It codes for CARSPMSITEAFF.

This rearrangement joins TRBV9 to TRBJ2-5, with TRBD2 identical over 11 bases. The CDR3 has 16 residues. The V segment lost 3 bases and the J segment 2 bases; nucleotides outside the gene matches: 6. Germline V gene sequence: CDR1 SGDLS, CDR2 YYNGEE. The CDR3 region is CASSAPSGRSQETQYF. The CDR3, as DNA: TGTGCCAGCAGCGCGCCTAGCGGGAGGAGTCAAGAGACCCAGTACTTC.

This CDR3 reads CATRDSLTYNEQFF. In nucleotides, the CDR3 is TGTGCCACCCGGGACAGCCTTACCTACAATGAGCAGTTCTTC. V gene TRBV2 combines with J gene TRBJ2-1; 7 nucleotides agree with TRBD1. Germline CDR1 is SNHLY and CDR2 is FYNNEI. The CDR3 is 14 amino acids. The trim removed 10 bases at V and 2 bases at J, leaving 8 bases unmatched.

The gene calls are TRBV2 and TRBJ1-5; TRBD1 matches 8 bases. Trimming at V came to 4 bases and at J to 3 bases, leaving 5 bases not matched to a gene. Per the germline V gene, CDR1 is SNHLY and CDR2 is FYNNEI. The CDR3 sequence is 15 residues long. The CDR3, as DNA: TGTGCCAGCAGTGCCAGGGGGCTCGTCAATCAGCCCCAGCATTTT. As protein: CASSARGLVNQPQHF.

The rearrangement joins TRBV11-2 to TRBJ2-7, with D hard to call. CDR3 size: 14 residues. The germline CDR1 and CDR2 sequences are SGHAT and FQNNGV. V lost 4 bases and J 2 bases, leaving 12 bases between the germline ends. The CDR3 coding sequence is TGTGCCAGCAGCTCACTCACAGCTACCTACGAGCAGTACTTC. Residues: CASSSLTATYEQYF.

The chain joins TRBV7-9 to TRBJ2-5; D possibly matches TRBD1 or TRBD2 (5 bases each). The J call may be in error: the DNA end matches TRBJ2-7 better. Germline CDR1 reads SEHNR; CDR2 reads FQNEAQ (reference sequence). The CDR3 is 15 residues long. Written as DNA, the CDR3 is TGTGCCAGCAGCCCCCCTTTGGGGGACTCCTACGAGCAGTACTTC. It encodes CASSPPLGDSYEQYF.

The gene calls are TRBV5-7 and TRBJ2-7; TRBD2 matches 9 bases. TRBV5-7 is assigned to the ORF class and has an uncertain function. The CDR3 sequence is 17 residues long. Trimming took 0 bases from V and 3 from J; bases not matched to a gene: 10. CDR3 in DNA: TGTGCCAGCAGCTTGGACCCAATGCGGGAGGGCCTCTACGAGCAGTACTTC. This sequence encodes CASSLDPMREGLYEQYF.

This clone was observed a few times. The genes are TRBV5-4 and TRBJ1-1; no firm D call. Germline lookup yields CDR1 SGHNT and CDR2 YYREEE (reference sequence). The CDR3 spans 13 residues. V was clipped by 1 base and J by 1 base, with 5 bases between them. The chain's CDR3 is CASSLFSNTEAFF. CDR3 sequence (DNA): TGTGCCAGCAGCTTGTTCTCGAACACTGAAGCTTTCTTT.

The V and J genes are TRBV7-8 and TRBJ2-7; tentatively, D is TRBD1 (5 bases). V was shortened by 3 bases and J by 1 base, with 13 bases between the two germline ends. Looked up from germline, CDR1 is SGHVS and CDR2 is FQNEAQ. There are 15 residues in the CDR3. CDR3 in amino acids: CASSFRVTQSYEQYF. CDR3 DNA sequence: TGTGCCAGCAGCTTCAGGGTAACCCAATCCTACGAGCAGTACTTC.

The chain employs TRBV28 and TRBJ2-1, with 11 bases identical to TRBD2. Germline lookup yields CDR1 MDHEN and CDR2 SYDVKM. This CDR3 contains 19 residues. After removal of 2 bases from V and 5 bases from J, the junction contained 14 bases not matched to a gene. The CDR3 nucleotides read TGTGCCAGCAGTTTACGATACCTCGGACTAGCGGGCTCGAACAATGAGCAGTTCTTC. Its protein is CASSLRYLGLAGSNNEQFF.

V is TRBV9 and J is TRBJ2-3, with TRBD1 matching over 8 bases. CDR3 length equals 16 residues. With 4 bases clipped from V and 8 bases from J, the junction kept 15 bases outside the gene matches. Germline V gene data show CDR1 as SGDLS and CDR2 as YYNGEE. The CDR3 bases are TGTGCCAGCAGCCCCGAATGGACAGGGTTAACATTTACGCAGTATTTT. Its protein is CASSPEWTGLTFTQYF.

This clone was seen only a few times. This sequence joins TRBV6-1 and TRBJ2-7, with 10 bases that match TRBD2. The CDR3 is 15 amino acids. The germline CDR1 and CDR2 sequences are MNHNS and SASEGT. V lost 2 bases, J lost 2 bases, and 3 bases stayed unmatched. The CDR3 is CASSETGLAAYEQYF. The DNA for the CDR3 is TGTGCCAGCAGTGAAACCGGACTAGCGGCCTACGAGCAGTACTTC.

The J gene is TRBJ2-7, the V gene TRBV29-1; 8 bases line up with TRBD2. V lost 6 bases to trimming and J lost 1 base; unmatched junction nucleotides: 8. The CDR3 extends over 14 amino acids. Germline CDR1 is SQVTM and CDR2 is ANQGSEA. The CDR3 reads CSVGVAGRSYEQYF. In nucleotides, the CDR3 is TGCAGCGTGGGGGTAGCGGGAAGATCCTACGAGCAGTACTTC.

V is TRBV28 and J is TRBJ2-3, with 8 bases lining up with TRBD2. The CDR3 covers 15 residues. Germline V gene data show CDR1 as MDHEN and CDR2 as SYDVKM. Germline trimming cut 7 bases from V and 0 bases from J; bases unmatched to any gene: 6. CDR3 sequence (DNA): TGTGCCAGCACCTCCGGGACTAGGAGCACAGATACGCAGTATTTT. Encoded protein: CASTSGTRSTDTQYF.

This clone was observed a handful of times. The chain joins TRBV29-1 to TRBJ2-7; the D gene is possibly TRBD2 (5 bases). V was cut by 0 bases and J by 4 bases, with 13 bases left in between. Germline CDR1 reads SQVTM; CDR2 reads ANQGSEA. The CDR3 is made up of 14 amino acids. The CDR3 nucleotides are TGCAGCGTTGAAGATAATCGGGGAATGTACGAGCAGTACTTC. Translated: CSVEDNRGMYEQYF.

The CDR3 coding sequence is TGTGCCAGCACGGGTAACCTTAATCAGCCCCAGCATTTT. This encodes CASTGNLNQPQHF. This chain connects TRBV6-5 to TRBJ1-5; D is undetermined. The CDR3 consists of 13 residues. Per the germline V gene, CDR1 is MNHEY and CDR2 is SVGAGI. Trimming shortened V by 7 bases and J by 4 bases, and 11 bases separated the two germline ends.

This clone showed up just a few times. This rearrangement joins TRBV5-4 to TRBJ1-6, with D possibly TRBD1 on 5 matching bases. V lost 0 bases and J 10 bases, leaving 17 bases between the germline ends. Germline CDR1 reads SGHNT; CDR2 reads YYREEE (reference sequence). The CDR3 runs to 16 residues. Here the CDR3 reads CASSLELGTLLSPLHF. The CDR3 region has the DNA TGTGCCAGCAGCTTGGAGTTGGGGACTTTACTCTCACCCCTCCACTTT.

This chain links TRBV7-8 with TRBJ2-2; D ambiguous. V was clipped by 8 bases and J by 7 bases, with 17 bases between them. The CDR3 runs to 14 residues. The V gene's germline CDR1 is SGHVS and CDR2 FQNEAQ. The CDR3 is CASSRVGSDGELFF. The CDR3 DNA reads as TGTGCCAGCTCTCGGGTTGGTAGTGACGGGGAGCTGTTTTTT.

This chain uses TRBV18 with TRBJ2-1; a possible D gene is TRBD2 (5 bases). This CDR3 region has 15 residues. CDR1 and CDR2 (germline): KGHSH, LQKENI. V gave up 6 bases and J gave up 3 bases, with 15 bases separating them. CDR3 nucleotide sequence: TGTGCCAGCTCCACCGGGGTTAGCGACTACAATGAGCAGTTCTTC. Amino acids: CASSTGVSDYNEQFF.

V usage is TRBV7-9 and J usage is TRBJ2-7; 8 bases match TRBD2. This CDR3 has 14 amino acids. Germline CDR1 is SEHNR and CDR2 is FQNEAQ (reference sequence). V shed 5 bases and J 4 bases; nucleotides not matched to a gene: 7. The CDR3 coding sequence is TGTGCCAGCAGCCGCGGGACTAGTTCATACGAGCAGTACTTC. This codes for CASSRGTSSYEQYF.

The chain recombines TRBV6-1 with TRBJ2-7, with D perhaps TRBD2 (6 bases). The V end lost 0 bases, the J end lost 4 bases, and 16 bases lay between the germline ends. From germline, CDR1 is MNHNS and CDR2 SASEGT. The CDR3 is 16 residues long. The CDR3 nucleotides read TGTGCCAGCAGTGAAGCGCTCAGCCAAGCGGGTTACGAGCAGTACTTC. Translating it yields CASSEALSQAGYEQYF.